This T cell receptor beta chain was identified in a study of cytomegalovirus exposure and HLA in healthy donors. As concerns this clone: Its antigen is unidentified.

The V gene's germline CDR1 is MNHNS and CDR2 SASEGT. CDR3 length: 13 amino acids. The V and J ends lost 3 bases and 5 bases respectively, with 10 bases between them. The PCR employed 60 Vbeta primers together with 13 Jbeta primers. Profiled with immunoSEQ multiplex PCR; TCRdb holds only in-frame clones, not every one. The table lists over 120,000 clones, around 75% of them singletons. General study findings and limits: Three of the chains that were CMV-associated were confirmed in vitro to be specific for CMV antigens. Among the sequence variants, a highly shared cluster was likely an artifact of sequencing. Reports described diagnosis of cytomegalovirus status by the classifier as highly specific and sensitive.

The sample taken for sequencing was PBMCs. The receptor's source is a man aged 25-40 years in good health and CMV-seronegative. The gene calls are TRBV6-1 and TRBJ1-2, with D maybe TRBD1 (5 bases). The DNA of the CDR3 is TGTGCCAGCAGTGATAACAGGATGTATGGCTACACCTTC. Protein product: CASSDNRMYGYTF.